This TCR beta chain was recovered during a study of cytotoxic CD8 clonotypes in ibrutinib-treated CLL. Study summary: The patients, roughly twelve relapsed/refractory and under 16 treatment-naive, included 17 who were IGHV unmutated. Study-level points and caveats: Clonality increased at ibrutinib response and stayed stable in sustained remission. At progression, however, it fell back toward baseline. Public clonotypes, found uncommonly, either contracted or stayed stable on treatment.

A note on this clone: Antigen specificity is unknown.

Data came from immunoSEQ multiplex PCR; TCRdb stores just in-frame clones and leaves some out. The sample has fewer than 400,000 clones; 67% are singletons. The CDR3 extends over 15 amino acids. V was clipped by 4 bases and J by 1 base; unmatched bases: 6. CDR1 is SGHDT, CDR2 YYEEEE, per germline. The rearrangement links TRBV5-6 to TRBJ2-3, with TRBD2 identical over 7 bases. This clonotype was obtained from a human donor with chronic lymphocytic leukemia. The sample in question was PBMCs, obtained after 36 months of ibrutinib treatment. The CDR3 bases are TGTGCCAGCAGCCCGTTTGGGGGGGGCACAGATACGCAGTATTTT. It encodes CASSPFGGGTDTQYF.